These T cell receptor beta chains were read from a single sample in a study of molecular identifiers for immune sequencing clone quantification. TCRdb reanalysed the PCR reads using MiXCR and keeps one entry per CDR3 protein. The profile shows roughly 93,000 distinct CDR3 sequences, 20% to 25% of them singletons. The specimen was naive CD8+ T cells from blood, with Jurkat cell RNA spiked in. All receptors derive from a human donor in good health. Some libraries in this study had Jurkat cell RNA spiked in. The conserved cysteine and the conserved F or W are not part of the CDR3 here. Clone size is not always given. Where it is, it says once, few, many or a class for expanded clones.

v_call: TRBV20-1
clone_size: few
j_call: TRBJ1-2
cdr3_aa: SAFGHRGRDYGYT

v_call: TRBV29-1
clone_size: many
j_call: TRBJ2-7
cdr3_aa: SVLAVTYEQY

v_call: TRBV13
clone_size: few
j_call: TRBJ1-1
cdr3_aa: ASSLRQAQASEAF

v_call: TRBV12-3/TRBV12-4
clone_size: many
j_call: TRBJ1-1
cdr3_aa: ASSFGMVAF

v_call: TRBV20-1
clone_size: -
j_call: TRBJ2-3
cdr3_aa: SATSTHLAGGTDTQY

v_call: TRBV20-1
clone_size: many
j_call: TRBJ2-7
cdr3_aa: SARLASYEQY

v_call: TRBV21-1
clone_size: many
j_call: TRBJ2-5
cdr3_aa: ASSKVPPPDETQY

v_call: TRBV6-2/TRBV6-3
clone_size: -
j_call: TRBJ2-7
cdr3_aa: ASSYSGRNEQY

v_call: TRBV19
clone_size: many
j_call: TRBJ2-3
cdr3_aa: ASSISPGRADTQY

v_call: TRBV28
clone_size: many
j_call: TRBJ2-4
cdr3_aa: ASSFREKNIQY

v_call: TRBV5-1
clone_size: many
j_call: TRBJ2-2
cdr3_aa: ASIDSGNGELF

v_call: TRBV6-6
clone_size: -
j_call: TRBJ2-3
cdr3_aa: ASSYTNLAGGRADTQY

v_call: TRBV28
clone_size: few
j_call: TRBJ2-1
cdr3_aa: ASTGLGYNEQF

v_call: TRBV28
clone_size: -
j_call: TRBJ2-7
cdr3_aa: ASSTPGLAGSYEQY

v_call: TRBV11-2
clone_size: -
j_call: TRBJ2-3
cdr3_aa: ASSKGRWRSTDTQY

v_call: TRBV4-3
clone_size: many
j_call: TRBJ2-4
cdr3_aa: ASSQRLAKNIQY

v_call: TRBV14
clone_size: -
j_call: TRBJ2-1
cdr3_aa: ASSQLVAGGRGEQI

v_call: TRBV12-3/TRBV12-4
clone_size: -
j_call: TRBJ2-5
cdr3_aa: ASSSASGKETQY

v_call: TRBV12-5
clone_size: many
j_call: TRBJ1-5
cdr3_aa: ASGLPLTQGLGQPQH

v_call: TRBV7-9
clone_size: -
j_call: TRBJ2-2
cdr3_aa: ASSSADRVGVVSGELF

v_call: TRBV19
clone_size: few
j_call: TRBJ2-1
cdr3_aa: ASSAPGWNEQF

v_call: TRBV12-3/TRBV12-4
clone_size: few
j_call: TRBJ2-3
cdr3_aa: ASSLEALGDTQY

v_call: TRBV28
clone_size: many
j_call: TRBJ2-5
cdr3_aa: ASGSGFETQY

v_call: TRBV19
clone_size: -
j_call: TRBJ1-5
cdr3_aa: ASTDGYGGNQPQH

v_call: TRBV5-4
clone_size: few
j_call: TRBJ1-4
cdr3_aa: ASSLWGGADEKLF

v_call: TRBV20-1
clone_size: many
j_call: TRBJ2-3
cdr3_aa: SARDYQLAGSLGTDTQY

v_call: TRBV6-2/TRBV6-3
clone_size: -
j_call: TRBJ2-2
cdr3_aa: ASSPSTVAGELF

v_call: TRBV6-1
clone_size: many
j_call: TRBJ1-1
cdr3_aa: ANGQGASYTEAF

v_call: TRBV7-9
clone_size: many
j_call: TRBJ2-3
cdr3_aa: ASSLGGY

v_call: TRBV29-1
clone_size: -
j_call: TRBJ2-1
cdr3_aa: SVRGRGSYNEQF

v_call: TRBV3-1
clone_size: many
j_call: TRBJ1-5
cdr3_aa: ASSRGNQPQH

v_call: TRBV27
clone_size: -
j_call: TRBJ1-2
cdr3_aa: ASSLSGANYGYT